This TCR beta chain was captured in a study of T cell responses to AZD1222 COVID-19 vaccine. Whole-study findings and limits: Breadth and depth of Spike-specific TCRs rose after two AZD1222 doses.

It was second doses at about 4 or about 12 weeks that were pooled. Clones were sequenced by immunoSEQ multiplex PCR, and TCRdb holds only the in-frame ones, with some missing. The sample carries under 50,000 clones, approximately 91% recorded once. Notes on this clone: Its antigen is still unknown.

This TCR was sampled from an adult who received the AZD1222 COVID-19 vaccine. The specimen was peripheral blood, collected 28 days after the second AZD1222 dose.

CDR3 in amino acids: CASSLVMGSTYEQYF. The CDR3 DNA reads as TGTGCCAGCAGCTTAGTTATGGGATCGACCTACGAGCAGTACTTC. J is TRBJ2-7 and V is TRBV11-2; the D is unclear. Germline V CDR1 and CDR2: SGHAT, FQNNGV. Trimming took 1 base from V and 2 from J, leaving 12 bases between them. The CDR3 loop spans 15 amino acids.